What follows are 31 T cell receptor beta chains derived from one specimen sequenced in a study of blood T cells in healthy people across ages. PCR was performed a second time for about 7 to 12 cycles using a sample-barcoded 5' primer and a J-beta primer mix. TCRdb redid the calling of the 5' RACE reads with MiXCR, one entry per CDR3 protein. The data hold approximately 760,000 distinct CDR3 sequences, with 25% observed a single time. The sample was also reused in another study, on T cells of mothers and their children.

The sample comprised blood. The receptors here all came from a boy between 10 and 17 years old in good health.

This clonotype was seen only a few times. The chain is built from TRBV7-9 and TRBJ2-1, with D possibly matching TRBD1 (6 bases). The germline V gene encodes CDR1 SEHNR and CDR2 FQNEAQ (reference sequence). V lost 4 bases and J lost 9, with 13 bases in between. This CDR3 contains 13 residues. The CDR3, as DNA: TGTGCCAGCAGCTCGCAGGGGCCTGGTGAGCAGTTCTTC. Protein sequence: CASSSQGPGEQFF.

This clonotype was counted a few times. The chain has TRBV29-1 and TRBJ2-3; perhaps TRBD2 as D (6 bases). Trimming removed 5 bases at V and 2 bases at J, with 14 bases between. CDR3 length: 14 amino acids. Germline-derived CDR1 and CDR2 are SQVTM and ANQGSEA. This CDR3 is CSVREAYNTDTQYF. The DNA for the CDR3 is TGCAGCGTTAGGGAGGCATATAACACAGATACGCAGTATTTT.

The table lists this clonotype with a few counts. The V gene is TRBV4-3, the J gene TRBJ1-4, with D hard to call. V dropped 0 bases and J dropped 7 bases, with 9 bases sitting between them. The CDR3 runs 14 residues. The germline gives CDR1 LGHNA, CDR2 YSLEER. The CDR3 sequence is CASSQDLYSEKLFF. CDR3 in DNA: TGCGCCAGCAGCCAAGATCTCTACAGTGAAAAACTGTTTTTT.

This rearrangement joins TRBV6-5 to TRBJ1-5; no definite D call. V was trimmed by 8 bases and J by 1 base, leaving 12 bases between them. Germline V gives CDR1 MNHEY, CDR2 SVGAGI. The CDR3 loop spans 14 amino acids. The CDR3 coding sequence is TGTGCCAGCGGGCGGACTGGAAGCAATCAGCCCCAGCATTTT. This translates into CASGRTGSNQPQHF.

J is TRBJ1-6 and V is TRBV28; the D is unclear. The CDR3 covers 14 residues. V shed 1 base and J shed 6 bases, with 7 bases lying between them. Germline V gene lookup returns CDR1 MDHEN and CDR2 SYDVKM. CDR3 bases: TGTGCCAGCAGTTTATCCAGCGTTAATTCACCCCTCCACTTT. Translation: CASSLSSVNSPLHF.

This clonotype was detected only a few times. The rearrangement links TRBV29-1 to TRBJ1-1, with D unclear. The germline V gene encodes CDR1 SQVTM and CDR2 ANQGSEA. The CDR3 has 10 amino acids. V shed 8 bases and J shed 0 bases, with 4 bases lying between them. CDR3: CSCLNTEAFF. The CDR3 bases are TGCAGCTGTTTGAACACTGAAGCTTTCTTT.

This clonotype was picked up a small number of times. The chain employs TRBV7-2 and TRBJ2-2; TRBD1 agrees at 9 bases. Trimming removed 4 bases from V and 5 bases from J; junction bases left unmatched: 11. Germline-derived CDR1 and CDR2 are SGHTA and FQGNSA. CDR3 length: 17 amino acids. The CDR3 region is CASSSGPGQGITGELFF. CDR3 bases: TGTGCCAGCAGCTCAGGGCCGGGACAGGGTATAACCGGGGAGCTGTTTTTT.

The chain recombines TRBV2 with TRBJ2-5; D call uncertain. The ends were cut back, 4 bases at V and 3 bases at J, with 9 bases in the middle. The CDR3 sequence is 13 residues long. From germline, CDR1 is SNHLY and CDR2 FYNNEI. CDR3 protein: CASSVLREETQYF. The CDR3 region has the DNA TGTGCCAGCAGTGTGCTCAGAGAAGAGACCCAGTACTTC.

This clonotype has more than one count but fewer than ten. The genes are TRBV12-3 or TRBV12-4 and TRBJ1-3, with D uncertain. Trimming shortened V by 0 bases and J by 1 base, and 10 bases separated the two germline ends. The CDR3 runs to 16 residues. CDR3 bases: TGTGCCAGCAGTTTAGCGCTTCGCAGTTCTGGAAACACCATATATTTT. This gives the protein CASSLALRSSGNTIYF.

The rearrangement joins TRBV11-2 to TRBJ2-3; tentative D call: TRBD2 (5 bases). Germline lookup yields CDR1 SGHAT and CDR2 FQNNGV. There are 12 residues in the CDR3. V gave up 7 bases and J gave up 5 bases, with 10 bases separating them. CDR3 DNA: TGTGCCAGCACCCTACTAGGAGATACGCAGTATTTT. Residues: CASTLLGDTQYF.

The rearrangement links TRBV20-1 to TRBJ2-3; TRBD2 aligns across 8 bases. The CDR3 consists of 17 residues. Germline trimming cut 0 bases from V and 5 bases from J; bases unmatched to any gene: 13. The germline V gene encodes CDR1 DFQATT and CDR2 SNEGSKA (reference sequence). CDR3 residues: CSARDPPGLASGDTQYF. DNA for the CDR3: TGCAGTGCTAGAGACCCCCCTGGACTAGCTTCCGGAGATACGCAGTATTTT.

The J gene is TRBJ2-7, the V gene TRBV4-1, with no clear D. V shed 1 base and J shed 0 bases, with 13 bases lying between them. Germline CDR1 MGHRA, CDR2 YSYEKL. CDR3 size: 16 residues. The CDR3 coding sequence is TGCGCCAGCAGCCAAGTGGTATTAGAGGTCTCCTACGAGCAGTACTTC. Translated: CASSQVVLEVSYEQYF.

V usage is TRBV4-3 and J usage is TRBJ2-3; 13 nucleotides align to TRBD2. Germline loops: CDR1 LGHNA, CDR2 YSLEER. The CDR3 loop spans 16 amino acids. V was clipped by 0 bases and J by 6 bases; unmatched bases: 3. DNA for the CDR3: TGCGCCAGCAGCCAAGAACTAGCGGGGGGGCGGGATACGCAGTATTTT. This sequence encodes CASSQELAGGRDTQYF.

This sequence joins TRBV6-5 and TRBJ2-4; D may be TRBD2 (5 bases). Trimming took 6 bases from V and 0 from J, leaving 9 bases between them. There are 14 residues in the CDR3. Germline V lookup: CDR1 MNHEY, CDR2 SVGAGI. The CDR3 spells CASRDGLAKNIQYF. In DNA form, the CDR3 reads TGTGCCAGCAGGGATGGACTAGCCAAAAACATTCAGTACTTC.

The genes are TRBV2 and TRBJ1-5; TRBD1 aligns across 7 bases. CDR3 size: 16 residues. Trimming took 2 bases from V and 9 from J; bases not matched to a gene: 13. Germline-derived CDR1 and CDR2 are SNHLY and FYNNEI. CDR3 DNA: TGTGCCAGCAGTGAAATTCGGGCCGACAGGGAGTTGCCCCAGCATTTT. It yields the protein CASSEIRADRELPQHF.

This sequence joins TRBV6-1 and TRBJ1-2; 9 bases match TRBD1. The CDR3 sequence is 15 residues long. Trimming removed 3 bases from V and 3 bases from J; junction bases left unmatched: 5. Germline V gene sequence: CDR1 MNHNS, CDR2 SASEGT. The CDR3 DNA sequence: TGTGCCAGCAGTGAGGACAGGGGTACGGACTATGGCTACACCTTC. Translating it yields CASSEDRGTDYGYTF.

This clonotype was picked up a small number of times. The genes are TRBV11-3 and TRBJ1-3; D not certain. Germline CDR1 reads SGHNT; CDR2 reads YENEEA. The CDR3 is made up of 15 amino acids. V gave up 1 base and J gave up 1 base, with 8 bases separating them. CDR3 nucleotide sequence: TGTGCCAGCAGCTTAGGAGCGCGATCTGGAAACACCATATATTTT. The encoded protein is CASSLGARSGNTIYF.

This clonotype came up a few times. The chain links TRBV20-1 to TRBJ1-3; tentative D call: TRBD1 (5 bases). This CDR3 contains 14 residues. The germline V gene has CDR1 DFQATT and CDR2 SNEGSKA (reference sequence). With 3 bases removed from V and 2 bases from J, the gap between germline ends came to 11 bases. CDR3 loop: CSARDLRAGNTIYF. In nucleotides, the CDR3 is TGCAGTGCTAGGGATCTCAGGGCTGGAAACACCATATATTTT.

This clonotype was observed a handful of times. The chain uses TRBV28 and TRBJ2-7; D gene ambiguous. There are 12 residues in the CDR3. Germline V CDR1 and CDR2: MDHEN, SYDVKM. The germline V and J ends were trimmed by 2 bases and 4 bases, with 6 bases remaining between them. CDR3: CASSLPQYEQYF. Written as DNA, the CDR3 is TGTGCCAGCAGTTTACCACAGTACGAGCAGTACTTC.

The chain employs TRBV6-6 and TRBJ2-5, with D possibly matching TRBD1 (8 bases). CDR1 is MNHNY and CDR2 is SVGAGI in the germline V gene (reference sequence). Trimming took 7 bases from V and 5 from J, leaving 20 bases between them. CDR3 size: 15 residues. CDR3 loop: CASTKRTGREETQYF. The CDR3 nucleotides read TGTGCCAGCACTAAACGGACAGGGAGGGAGGAGACCCAGTACTTC.

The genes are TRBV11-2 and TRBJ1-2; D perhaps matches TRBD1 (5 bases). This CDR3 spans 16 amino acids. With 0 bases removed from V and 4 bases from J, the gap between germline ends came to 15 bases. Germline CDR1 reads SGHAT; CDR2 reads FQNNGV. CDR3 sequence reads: CASSLEGRLRPYGYTF. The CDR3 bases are TGTGCCAGCAGCTTAGAGGGACGACTCAGGCCCTATGGCTACACCTTC.

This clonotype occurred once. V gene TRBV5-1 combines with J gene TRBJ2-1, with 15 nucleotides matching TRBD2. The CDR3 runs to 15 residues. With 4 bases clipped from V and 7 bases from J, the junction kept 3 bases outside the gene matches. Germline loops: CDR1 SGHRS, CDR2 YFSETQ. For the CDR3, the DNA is TGCGCCAGCAGCGGACTAGCGGGAGGGATGAATGAGCAGTTCTTC. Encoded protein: CASSGLAGGMNEQFF.

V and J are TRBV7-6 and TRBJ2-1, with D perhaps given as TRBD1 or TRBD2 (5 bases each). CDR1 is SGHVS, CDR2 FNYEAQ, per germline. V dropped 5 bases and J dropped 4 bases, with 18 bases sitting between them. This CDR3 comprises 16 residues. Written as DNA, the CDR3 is TGTGCCAGCAGCAACCCGGATCTAGAGGGGTACAATGAGCAGTTCTTC. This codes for CASSNPDLEGYNEQFF.

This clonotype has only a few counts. CDR3 protein: CASSIGQGALAGYTF. The CDR3 DNA is TGTGCCAGCAGCATCGGACAGGGGGCGTTGGCTGGCTACACCTTC. The genes are TRBV7-3 and TRBJ1-2, with 11 positions matching TRBD1. The J segment lost 7 bases and the V segment lost 5 bases, leaving 9 bases of the junction unmatched. This CDR3 has 15 amino acids. CDR1 SGHTA and CDR2 FQGTGA come from the germline V gene.

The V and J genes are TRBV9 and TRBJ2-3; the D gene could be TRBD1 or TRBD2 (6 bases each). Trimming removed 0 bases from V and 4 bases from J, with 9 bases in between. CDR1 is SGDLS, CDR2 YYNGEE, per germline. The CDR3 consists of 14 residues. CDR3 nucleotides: TGTGCCAGCAGCGTAGGTAGGGGGGCAGATACGCAGTATTTT. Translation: CASSVGRGADTQYF.

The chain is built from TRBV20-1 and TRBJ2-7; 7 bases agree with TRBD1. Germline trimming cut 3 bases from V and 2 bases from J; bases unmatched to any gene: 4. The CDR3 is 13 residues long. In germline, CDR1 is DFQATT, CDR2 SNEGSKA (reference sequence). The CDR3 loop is CSARTGITYEQYF. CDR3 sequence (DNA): TGCAGTGCTAGGACAGGGATTACCTACGAGCAGTACTTC.

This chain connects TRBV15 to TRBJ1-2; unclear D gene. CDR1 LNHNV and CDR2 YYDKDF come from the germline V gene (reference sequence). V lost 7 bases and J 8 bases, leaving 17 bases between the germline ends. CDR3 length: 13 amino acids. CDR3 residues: CATTPSELGGYTF. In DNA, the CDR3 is TGTGCCACCACCCCATCGGAACTTGGGGGCTACACCTTC.

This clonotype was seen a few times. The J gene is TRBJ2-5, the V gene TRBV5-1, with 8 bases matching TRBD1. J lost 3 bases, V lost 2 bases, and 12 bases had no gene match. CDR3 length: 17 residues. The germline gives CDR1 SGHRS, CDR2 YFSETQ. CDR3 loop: CASSFFRPGQAEETQYF. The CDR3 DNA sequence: TGCGCCAGCAGCTTCTTCAGACCGGGACAGGCTGAAGAGACCCAGTACTTC.

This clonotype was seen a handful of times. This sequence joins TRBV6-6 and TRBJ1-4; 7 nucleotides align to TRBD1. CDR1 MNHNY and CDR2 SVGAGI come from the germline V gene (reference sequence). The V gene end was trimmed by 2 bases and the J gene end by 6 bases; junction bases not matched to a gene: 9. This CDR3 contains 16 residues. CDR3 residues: CASSYPTGVRDEKLFF. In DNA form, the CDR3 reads TGTGCCAGCAGTTACCCTACAGGGGTCCGGGATGAAAAACTGTTTTTT.

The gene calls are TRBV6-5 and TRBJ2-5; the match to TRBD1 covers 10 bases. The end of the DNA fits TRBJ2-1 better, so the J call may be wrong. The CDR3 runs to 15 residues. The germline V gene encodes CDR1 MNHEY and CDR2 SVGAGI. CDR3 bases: TGTGCCAGCAGACCCGACAGGGGGCGATTCTATGAGCAGTTCTTC. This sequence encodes CASRPDRGRFYEQFF.

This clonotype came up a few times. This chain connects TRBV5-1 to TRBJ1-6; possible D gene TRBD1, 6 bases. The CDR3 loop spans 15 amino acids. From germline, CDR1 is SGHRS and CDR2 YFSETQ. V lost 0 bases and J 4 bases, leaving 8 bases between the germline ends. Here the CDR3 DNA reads TGCGCCAGCAGCTTGGACGGGACATATAATTCACCCCTCCACTTT. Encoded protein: CASSLDGTYNSPLHF.